This T cell receptor beta chain is from a study of blood T cells in healthy people across ages. For the second PCR, which ran for roughly 6 to 12 cycles, a sample-barcoded 5' primer and a J-beta primer mix were used. One entry per CDR3 protein results from TCRdb running MiXCR on the 5' RACE reads. In the table there are around 1,000,000 distinct CDR3 sequences, approximately 25% of which are singletons. Germline V CDR1 and CDR2: LNHDA, SQIVND (reference sequence). Trimming cost V 1 base and J 4 bases, with 7 bases left between them. The CDR3 extends over 14 amino acids. A further study also used this sample, focusing on T cells of mothers and their children.

The receptor was isolated from a girl aged 2 to 9 in good health. The genes are TRBV19 and TRBJ2-2; D call uncertain. Sequenced: blood. CDR3 in DNA: TGTGCCAGTAGTATAGGGCGGACCACCGGGGAGCTGTTTTTT. Translation: CASSIGRTTGELFF. The full variable domain, with the rest looked up from reference TRBV19 and TRBJ2-2, is DGGITQSPKYLFRKEGQNVTLSCEQNLNHDAMYWYRQDPGQGLRLIYYSQIVNDFQKGDIAEGYSVSREKKESFPLTVTSAQKNPTAFYLCASSIGRTTGELFFGEGSRLTVL.